These 12 T cell receptor beta chains came from one sample sequenced in a study of CD8 T cells in ankylosing spondylitis (dated by TCRdb to about 2017). The library was produced with 5' RACE. The data were produced on an Illumina HiSeq 2500. TCRdb reanalyzed the raw reads on its own, using fastp at Q25 for trimming and MiXCR for clone calling, and kept in-frame beta chains. When rows share a CDR3 protein, they turn into one entry using the most common DNA and genes. The sample table shows 50,000 to 70,000 distinct CDR3 sequences, and approximately 6% are seen once. Together, the top ten hold about 4.6% of the sample. The source material was synovial fluid, either unsorted or a sorted T cell fraction (not recorded which). Receptor source: a male donor with ankylosing spondylitis.

This clonotype was picked up many times. The CDR3 nucleotides read TGTGCCAGCAGCTTAATTGAAAACTATGGCTACACCTTC. As protein: CASSLIENYGYTF. The chain links TRBV7-9 to TRBJ1-2; D is unclear. The CDR3 contains 13 residues. Germline V gene data show CDR1 as SEHNR and CDR2 as FQNEAQ (reference sequence). Trimming pared 2 bases from V and 2 bases from J, leaving 6 bases between.

V is TRBV11-3 and J is TRBJ2-7; 9 bases map to TRBD2. The CDR3 runs to 15 residues. Germline V CDR1 and CDR2: SGHNT, YENEEA. J lost 2 bases, V lost 1 base, and 3 bases had no gene match. Written as DNA, the CDR3 is TGTGCCAGCAGCTTAGTTAGCGGGAGTACCTACGAGCAGTACTTC. It yields the protein CASSLVSGSTYEQYF.

This clonotype was detected ten times or more. The V gene is TRBV5-1, the J gene TRBJ2-4; 9 nucleotides align to TRBD1. V dropped 0 bases and J dropped 8; count of bases not matched to a gene: 6. This CDR3 is built from 15 residues. Germline CDR1 and CDR2: SGHRS and YFSETQ. The CDR3 sequence: CASSLGHRGQDIQYF. The CDR3 DNA is TGCGCCAGCAGCTTGGGCCACAGGGGGCAGGACATTCAGTACTTC.

This clonotype appeared a few times. The chain carries TRBV28 and TRBJ2-6; D is perhaps TRBD1 (5 bases). Trimming cost V 3 bases and J 1 base, with 7 bases left between them. CDR1 is MDHEN and CDR2 is SYDVKM in the germline V gene. There are 15 residues in the CDR3. CDR3 sequence reads: CASSFPGSGANVLTF. The DNA for the CDR3 is TGTGCCAGCAGTTTTCCAGGGTCTGGGGCCAACGTCCTGACTTTC.

This clonotype was seen only a few times. The chain employs TRBV27 and TRBJ2-1; possibly TRBD1 or TRBD2 for D (5 bases each). CDR1 MNHEY and CDR2 SMNVEV come from the germline V gene (reference sequence). V was clipped by 5 bases and J by 11 bases, with 10 bases between them. CDR3 length: 11 amino acids. CDR3 sequence (DNA): TGTGCCAGCAGTGGACCGGGACAGCAGTTCTTC. Translation: CASSGPGQQFF.

This clonotype was recorded at least ten times. J is TRBJ2-7 and V is TRBV20-1; perhaps D is TRBD1 or TRBD2 (5 bases each). CDR1 is DFQATT and CDR2 is SNEGSKA in the germline V gene (reference sequence). The CDR3 is 13 residues long. The V gene lost 5 bases and the J gene lost 3 bases, with 14 bases spanning the gap. DNA of the CDR3: TGCAGTGCTGGCAGGGACGTATTCTACGAGCAGTACTTC. Protein: CSAGRDVFYEQYF.

This clonotype was seen repeatedly, ten times or more. The V and J genes are TRBV7-8 and TRBJ2-5; no firm D call. This CDR3 has 14 residues. V lost 6 bases, J lost 7 bases, and 18 bases lay in between. Germline V lookup: CDR1 SGHVS, CDR2 FQNEAQ. CDR3 sequence: CASSSIVTWGTQYF. The CDR3 DNA follows: TGTGCCAGCAGTTCGATTGTGACTTGGGGGACCCAGTACTTC.

In this sample, this clonotype turned up many times. The V gene is TRBV7-2, the J gene TRBJ2-7, with 9 bases fitting TRBD2. Germline V CDR1 and CDR2: SGHTA, FQGNSA. Germline trimming cut 5 bases from V and 5 bases from J; bases unmatched to any gene: 13. The CDR3 consists of 16 residues. The CDR3: CASSPRLGSGRNEQYF. DNA for the CDR3: TGTGCCAGCAGCCCCCGTTTGGGGAGCGGGAGGAACGAGCAGTACTTC.

This clonotype was detected a few times. The V gene is TRBV5-4, the J gene TRBJ2-5; 11 bases are shared with TRBD1. This CDR3 is 15 amino acids long. Germline V CDR1 and CDR2: SGHNT, YYREEE (reference sequence). Losses at the gene ends were 4 bases for V and 5 bases for J; bases not matched to a gene: 7. The CDR3 protein is CASSEGQGVWETQYF. Written as DNA, the CDR3 is TGTGCCAGCAGCGAGGGACAGGGGGTATGGGAGACCCAGTACTTC.

Many counts were recorded for this clonotype. V gene TRBV7-6 combines with J gene TRBJ2-7; TRBD1 is a possible D gene (5 bases). Trimming took 4 bases from V and 4 from J, leaving 8 bases between them. CDR3 length: 12 amino acids. Germline V gene lookup returns CDR1 SGHVS and CDR2 FNYEAQ. The CDR3 spells CASSSRVYEQYF. CDR3 nucleotide sequence: TGTGCCAGCAGCTCCAGGGTTTACGAGCAGTACTTC. The full variable domain, in which reference TRBV7-6 and TRBJ2-7 provide the parts outside the CDR3, is GAGVSQSPRYKVTKRGQDVALRCDPISGHVSLYWYRQALGQGPEFLTYFNYEAQQDKSGLPNDRFSAERPEGSISTLTIQRTEQRDSAMYRCASSSRVYEQYFGPGTRLTVT.

The table lists this clonotype with many counts. This rearrangement joins TRBV24-1 to TRBJ2-5; maybe TRBD2 (5 bases). In germline, CDR1 is KGHDR, CDR2 SFDVKD. V lost 3 bases to trimming and J lost 1 base, with 17 bases between them. The CDR3 loop spans 17 amino acids. CDR3 sequence (DNA): TGTGCCACCAGTGATCCCCCGCCAGCAGCGGCCCAAGAGACCCAGTACTTC. Translation gives CATSDPPPAAAQETQYF.

In this sample, this clonotype turned up many times. Compared with germline, one end of the junction differs, possibly owing to a read error. This rearrangement joins TRBV6-2 or TRBV6-3 to TRBJ1-4, with D perhaps TRBD1 (6 bases). The CDR3 covers 16 residues. Germline V gives CDR1 MNHEY, CDR2 SVGEGT. Here the CDR3 reads CASSPISGTTNEKLFF. The CDR3 nucleotides are TGTGCCAGCAGCCCGATTTCCGGGACAACAAATGAAAAACTGTTTTTT.